The 5 T cell receptor beta chains given below trace back to one sample, sequenced in a study of T cell changes during pregnancy in multiple sclerosis. Only in-frame clones appear in the TCRdb table, and some are missing; sequencing was by immunoSEQ multiplex PCR. The sample contains some 28,000 clones, about nine tenths of which appear only once. This specimen consisted of CD4+ T cells from peripheral blood mononuclear cells, obtained in the first trimester of pregnancy. The source is a female donor in good health, enrolled as a control in a pregnancy study.

The chain joins TRBV7-2 to TRBJ2-3; 7 positions agree with TRBD2. CDR3 size: 13 residues. Per germline, CDR1 SGHTA and CDR2 FQGNSA. The V and J ends lost 6 bases and 2 bases, in that order; junction bases with no gene match: 2. The CDR3 coding sequence is TGTGCCAGCAGTTGGGACTACACAGATACGCAGTATTTT. As protein: CASSWDYTDTQYF.

J is TRBJ2-1 and V is TRBV11-3; 14 nucleotides match TRBD2. This CDR3 is built from 15 residues. V lost 4 bases to trimming and J lost 8 bases; unmatched junction nucleotides: 4. Germline CDR1 SGHNT, CDR2 YENEEA. CDR3 residues: CASSSGLAGVDEQFF. Written as DNA, the CDR3 is TGTGCCAGCAGCTCGGGACTAGCGGGAGTGGATGAGCAGTTCTTC. Combining the CDR3 with reference TRBV11-3 and TRBJ2-1 gives the whole variable domain EAGVVQSPRYKIIEKKQPVAFWCNPISGHNTLYWYLQNLGQGPELLIRYENEEAVDDSQLPKDRFSAERLKGVDSTLKIQPAELGDSAVYLCASSSGLAGVDEQFFGPGTRLTVL.

J is TRBJ2-1 and V is TRBV5-6; 13 bases line up with TRBD2. The V gene end was trimmed by 4 bases and the J gene end by 3 bases; junction bases not matched to a gene: 7. This CDR3 is 17 amino acids long. CDR1 and CDR2 from the germline V gene are SGHDT and YYEEEE. This CDR3 reads CASSKGLAGTLYNEQFF. CDR3 nucleotide sequence: TGTGCCAGCAGCAAGGGACTAGCGGGAACCCTCTACAATGAGCAGTTCTTC. Variable domain in full (rest from reference TRBV5-6 and TRBJ2-1): DAGVTQSPTHLIKTRGQQVTLRCSPKSGHDTVSWYQQALGQGPQFIFQYYEEEERQRGNFPDRFSGHQFPNYSSELNVNALLLGDSALYLCASSKGLAGTLYNEQFFGPGTRLTVL.

The rearrangement uses TRBV6-1 and TRBJ2-1; 10 nucleotides align to TRBD2. CDR1 is MNHNS and CDR2 is SASEGT in the germline V gene. Unmatched junction bases numbered 7, after V lost 7 bases and J lost 4 bases. The CDR3 has 15 amino acids. The CDR3 reads CASTPVAGGYNEQFF. The CDR3 region has the DNA TGTGCCAGCACCCCTGTAGCGGGAGGTTACAATGAGCAGTTCTTC.

The chain joins TRBV6-5 to TRBJ1-1; 11 bases line up with TRBD1. The CDR3 length is 15 residues. CDR1 and CDR2 from the germline V gene are MNHEY and SVGAGI. The J segment lost 5 bases and the V segment lost 6 bases, leaving 8 bases of the junction unmatched. CDR3 coding DNA: TGTGCCAGCAGGCATGGACAGGGGGCGAATACTGAAGCTTTCTTT. This sequence encodes CASRHGQGANTEAFF.